These 17 T cell receptor beta chains were all obtained from the same sample, sequenced in a study of OX40 agonist ivuxolimab in advanced cancers. To prepare the library, the immunoSEQ multiplex PCR assay was applied. TCRdb's version of the immuneACCESS table is confined to in-frame rearrangements and falls short of the full clone set. An unresolved V gene accounts for under half of the shortfall where checked; the remainder is of unknown origin. For this sample there are around 100,000 clones; about 90% appear just once. Of the sample, roughly 0.16% is held by the ten largest clones. Sequenced here: CD4+ or CD8+ T cells sorted from blood, sampled in a trial of the OX40 agonist ivuxolimab. The source is an adult with an advanced solid tumor such as melanoma, head and neck, liver or kidney cancer.

The V and J genes are TRBV7-3 and TRBJ2-2; TRBD1 or TRBD2 may be the D gene (5 bases each). This CDR3 is built from 14 residues. CDR1 is SGHTA and CDR2 is FQGTGA in the germline V gene. Trimming pared 2 bases from V and 6 bases from J, leaving 10 bases between. Written as DNA, the CDR3 is TGTGCCAGCAGCTTACTTGGGGGTGCCGGGGAGCTGTTTTTT. This encodes CASSLLGGAGELFF.

The rearrangement joins TRBV2 to TRBJ1-1, with D hard to call. The germline V and J ends were trimmed by 2 bases and 3 bases, with 7 bases remaining between them. This CDR3 is 13 amino acids long. The germline CDR1 and CDR2 sequences are SNHLY and FYNNEI. The CDR3 region is CASSELGDTEAFF. CDR3 bases: TGTGCCAGCAGTGAATTAGGTGACACTGAAGCTTTCTTT.

V gene TRBV25-1 combines with J gene TRBJ1-2; 8 bases map to TRBD1. V lost 3 bases to trimming and J lost 7 bases; unmatched junction nucleotides: 13. The CDR3 covers 16 residues. Per germline, CDR1 MGHDK and CDR2 SYGVNS. CDR3 residues: CASSDASGQGARGYTF. The CDR3 nucleotides are TGTGCCAGCAGTGATGCGAGTGGACAGGGAGCTCGTGGCTACACCTTC.

V is TRBV11-2 and J is TRBJ2-5; 8 positions match TRBD1. With V trimmed by 5 bases and J by 5 bases, 10 bases remained unmatched. Germline V lookup: CDR1 SGHAT, CDR2 FQNNGV. CDR3 size: 15 residues. DNA of the CDR3: TGTGCCAGCAGCCCCCGGACAGGGAGAGGTGAGACCCAGTACTTC. Translating it yields CASSPRTGRGETQYF. Combining the CDR3 with reference TRBV11-2 and TRBJ2-5 gives the whole variable domain EAGVAQSPRYKIIEKRQSVAFWCNPISGHATLYWYQQILGQGPKLLIQFQNNGVVDDSQLPKDRFSAERLKGVDSTLKIQPAKLEDSAVYLCASSPRTGRGETQYFGPGTRLLVL.

The chain combines TRBV6-6 with TRBJ2-2, with 8 positions matching TRBD2. J was trimmed by 7 bases and V by 6 bases; bases with no gene match: 4. Germline values: CDR1 MNHNY, CDR2 SVGAGI (reference sequence). CDR3 size: 13 residues. CDR3 sequence (DNA): TGTGCCAGCAGCGGGGGGGGATACGGGGAGCTGTTTTTT. Protein product: CASSGGGYGELFF.

This clone was counted once. This chain connects TRBV11-2 to TRBJ1-1; D may be TRBD1 (5 bases). CDR1 and CDR2 from the germline V gene are SGHAT and FQNNGV. Trimming stripped 5 bases from V and 5 bases from J, with 9 bases between. This CDR3 is 12 amino acids long. CDR3 DNA: TGTGCCAGCAGCCAGGGAGGGACTGAAGCTTTCTTT. Translated, it gives CASSQGGTEAFF.

This clone was found once. The chain carries TRBV4-2 and TRBJ1-3; D call uncertain. There are 17 residues in the CDR3. CDR1 and CDR2 (germline): LGHNA, YNFKEQ. V shed 1 base and J shed 3 bases, with 16 bases lying between them. CDR3 nucleotide sequence: TGTGCCAGCAGCCAAGTTGGGCCCCTGGAAATTGGAAACACCATATATTTT. Its protein product is CASSQVGPLEIGNTIYF.

This clone came up once. The chain couples TRBV5-1 to TRBJ1-1; D not resolved. Trimming stripped 0 bases from V and 1 base from J, with 7 bases between. Germline CDR1 and CDR2: SGHRS and YFSETQ. The CDR3 sequence is 14 residues long. CDR3 sequence (DNA): TGCGCCAGCAGCTTGGCCTCAGAGAACACTGAAGCTTTCTTT. This gives the protein CASSLASENTEAFF.

The genes are TRBV9 and TRBJ2-1, with TRBD2 matching over 16 bases. This CDR3 spans 17 amino acids. Germline V gene data show CDR1 as SGDLS and CDR2 as YYNGEE. The V gene end was trimmed by 2 bases and the J gene end by 7 bases; junction bases not matched to a gene: 6. In DNA form, the CDR3 reads TGTGCCAGCAGCGTGGGGACTAGCGGGAGGGCCAGGAATGAGCAGTTCTTC. Protein product: CASSVGTSGRARNEQFF.

The V gene is TRBV5-5, the J gene TRBJ2-5; D might be TRBD1 (6 bases). The CDR3 runs to 14 residues. V lost 0 bases and J 3 bases, leaving 9 bases between the germline ends. The germline V gene has CDR1 SGHKS and CDR2 YYEKEE (reference sequence). This CDR3 is CASSLVTGKETQYF. The CDR3, as DNA: TGTGCCAGCAGCTTGGTAACAGGGAAAGAGACCCAGTACTTC.

The chain carries TRBV19 and TRBJ2-2, with a possible D match to TRBD2 (5 bases). The CDR3 is 13 amino acids. V dropped 7 bases and J dropped 5 bases, with 11 bases sitting between them. Germline loops: CDR1 LNHDA, CDR2 SQIVND (reference sequence). The CDR3 DNA is TGTGCCAGTAAGGGTCGGGGAACCGGGGAGCTGTTTTTT. It encodes CASKGRGTGELFF.

The chain combines TRBV7-9 with TRBJ1-1, with TRBD1 as a possible D gene (5 bases). The V end was cut by 0 bases, the J end by 4 bases, with 12 bases between. Germline loops: CDR1 SEHNR, CDR2 FQNEAQ (reference sequence). CDR3 length equals 15 residues. The CDR3 nucleotides are TGTGCCAGCAGCTTAGCTGGGGGTAAGGGCACTGAAGCTTTCTTT. It yields the protein CASSLAGGKGTEAFF. The whole variable domain, filled in from reference TRBV7-9 and TRBJ1-1, reads DTGVSQNPRHKITKRGQNVTFRCDPISEHNRLYWYRQTLGQGPEFLTYFQNEAQLEKSRLLSDRFSAERPKGSFSTLEIQRTEQGDSAMYLCASSLAGGKGTEAFFGQGTRLTVV.

The chain uses TRBV11-2 and TRBJ2-7; D unclear. Per the germline V gene, CDR1 is SGHAT and CDR2 is FQNNGV. The CDR3 runs 12 residues. The ends were cut back, 7 bases at V and 2 bases at J, with 9 bases in the middle. CDR3 DNA: TGTGCCAGCACTCGTACACCCTACGAGCAGTACTTC. The encoded protein is CASTRTPYEQYF.

This clone came up once. The chain couples TRBV7-3 to TRBJ1-1, with a tentative D call TRBD1 (5 bases). Trimming took off 2 bases at V and 1 base at J, with 8 bases between the two ends. The germline V gene has CDR1 SGHTA and CDR2 FQGTGA. The CDR3 is 14 residues long. CDR3 nucleotide sequence: TGTGCCAGCAGCTTATCCGGACAGAACACTGAAGCTTTCTTT. It yields the protein CASSLSGQNTEAFF. Together with reference TRBV7-3 and TRBJ1-1, the CDR3 gives the full variable domain: GAGVSQTPSNKVTEKGKYVELRCDPISGHTALYWYRQSLGQGPEFLIYFQGTGAADDSGLPNDRFFAVRPEGSVSTLKIQRTERGDSAVYLCASSLSGQNTEAFFGQGTRLTVV.

This clone was detected once. The chain employs TRBV7-9 and TRBJ1-1, with unresolved D. The length of the CDR3 is 15 residues. Germline CDR1 reads SEHNR; CDR2 reads FQNEAQ (reference sequence). The V end was cut by 0 bases, the J end by 1 base, with 9 bases between. The CDR3 DNA is TGTGCCAGCAGCTTAGCTGGCACGGGGAACACTGAAGCTTTCTTT. Protein: CASSLAGTGNTEAFF.

The V gene is TRBV28, the J gene TRBJ2-4, with a tentative D call TRBD2 (6 bases). The CDR3 is made up of 18 amino acids. CDR1 and CDR2 (germline): MDHEN, SYDVKM. The V gene lost 5 bases and the J gene lost 0 bases, with 20 bases spanning the gap. DNA of the CDR3: TGTGCCAGCAGTGAACGGGACTTTCCCAGACTAGCCAAAAACATTCAGTACTTC. Its protein product is CASSERDFPRLAKNIQYF.

Notes on this clone: This specimen includes other DNA sequences encoding the same CDR3. CDR3 amino acids: CASRSDRNSNQPQHF. CDR3 bases: TGTGCCAGCAGGTCCGATAGGAATAGCAATCAGCCCCAGCATTTT. This sequence joins TRBV6-5 and TRBJ1-5, with D hard to call. In germline, CDR1 is MNHEY, CDR2 SVGAGI. Trimming removed 6 bases from V and 0 bases from J, with 12 bases in between. The CDR3 has 15 amino acids.